One sample yielded the 24 T cell receptor beta chains listed below, sequenced in a study of T cells in women clearing cervical HPV infection. The table came from immunoSEQ multiplex PCR; TCRdb's copy has only in-frame clones and leaves some out. The sample yields around 30,000 clones, of which the top ten take up about 17%. The sample comprised blood buffy coat. These receptors came from a woman aged 18 to 75 with a cervical HPV16 infection that either progressed to CIN3+ or cleared (not recorded which).

To note about this clone: The CDR3 is cut off 3 residues early in the read; its end comes from the germline J gene. This chain joins TRBV30 and TRBJ1-2, with D tentatively TRBD1 (6 bases). Germline CDR1 GTSNPN, CDR2 SVGIG (reference sequence). The length of the CDR3 is 14 residues. Partial CDR3 DNA: TGTGCCTGGACCATGGACAGCCCCCTGGAGGGC. Its protein product is CAWTMDSPLEG. The complete CDR3 reads CAWTMDSPLEGYTF.

Remarks on this clone: The sequence runs out 3 residues before the end of the CDR3; the remainder is reconstructed from the germline J gene. This sequence joins TRBV6-1 and TRBJ2-7; D gene unclear. The V gene's germline CDR1 is MNHNS and CDR2 SASEGT. The CDR3 loop spans 13 amino acids. V dropped 2 bases and J dropped 3 bases, with 8 bases sitting between them. Partial CDR3 DNA: TGTGCCAGCAGTGAACGCCTCTACTACGAG. Its protein is CASSERLYYE. The full CDR3 protein reads CASSERLYYEQYF.

Of note for this clone: The read ends 3 residues before the CDR3 terminus; that terminus is restored from the germline J gene. The chain uses TRBV6-2 or TRBV6-3 and TRBJ1-2; tentatively, D is TRBD1 (5 bases). The CDR3 consists of 14 residues. Per germline, CDR1 MNHEY and CDR2 SVGEGT. The CDR3 bases that were read are TGTGCCAGCAGCCGGGACTACGGTACCTACGAC. Translation gives CASSRDYGTYD. The entire CDR3 protein reads CASSRDYGTYDYTF.

Comments on this clone: The CDR3 end is not reached by the read, which stops 3 residues before it; the germline J gene fills it in. The genes are TRBV7-3 and TRBJ2-1, with 12 bases aligning to TRBD1. Germline CDR1 SGHTA, CDR2 FQGTGA. The CDR3 runs to 14 residues. Unmatched junction bases numbered 3, after V lost 8 bases and J lost 4 bases. The CDR3 DNA, read in part, is TGTGCCAGCGGGACAGGGGGCATGTACAATGAG. It is translated as CASGTGGMYNE. The full CDR3 protein is CASGTGGMYNEQFF.

Worth noting for this clone: The sequenced fragment ends 3 residues before the CDR3 boundary, so the rest is inferred from the germline J gene. The chain uses TRBV29-1 and TRBJ2-1; 7 nucleotides line up with TRBD1. Trimming removed 2 bases from V and 4 bases from J; junction bases left unmatched: 5. Germline CDR1 reads SQVTM; CDR2 reads ANQGSEA. The CDR3 runs to 14 residues. The sequenced CDR3 bases are TGCAGCGTTGAACCAGGGGGTAATTACAATGAG. Protein sequence: CSVEPGGNYNE. The full CDR3 reads CSVEPGGNYNEQFF.

As to this clone: Read data end 3 residues before the CDR3 end; the end is taken from the germline J gene. V gene TRBV4-1 combines with J gene TRBJ2-3; D is uncertain. This CDR3 has 13 amino acids. V lost 3 bases, J lost 3 bases, and 7 bases lay in between. The V gene's germline CDR1 is MGHRA and CDR2 YSYEKL. The part of the CDR3 DNA that was read is TGCGCCAGCAGCCATCCCCGTACAGATACG. Its translation: CASSHPRTDT. The whole CDR3 sequence reads CASSHPRTDTQYF.

Details on this clone: Read coverage stops 3 residues before the CDR3 terminus; the germline J gene supplies the remainder. The V call is TRBV28, the J call TRBJ1-4, with D possibly matching TRBD1 (5 bases). The V end lost 2 bases, the J end lost 2 bases, and 6 bases lay between the germline ends. In germline, CDR1 is MDHEN, CDR2 SYDVKM. This CDR3 is built from 14 residues. The covered CDR3 bases are TGTGCCAGCAGTTTAGGGGGGACTAATGAAAAA. This sequence encodes CASSLGGTNEK. The CDR3 as a whole reads CASSLGGTNEKLFF.

As to this clone: The sequenced fragment ends 3 residues before the CDR3 boundary, so the rest is inferred from the germline J gene. The chain has TRBV19 and TRBJ2-2; 8 bases agree with TRBD2. Germline V gene data show CDR1 as LNHDA and CDR2 as SQIVND (reference sequence). This CDR3 is built from 14 residues. V gave up 4 bases and J gave up 5 bases; unmatched junction bases: 3. The CDR3 here is CASSKSSGTGELFF. The covered CDR3 bases are TGTGCCAGTAGTAAATCTAGCGGGACCGGGGAG.

On this clone: The sequenced fragment ends 3 residues before the CDR3 boundary, so the rest is inferred from the germline J gene. The chain carries TRBV19 and TRBJ1-6, with TRBD1 matching over 8 bases. The CDR3 extends over 15 amino acids. With V trimmed by 4 bases and J by 6 bases, 5 bases remained unmatched. Germline values: CDR1 LNHDA, CDR2 SQIVND (reference sequence). The sequenced part of the CDR3 DNA is TGTGCCAGTAGTACCCAGGGGGCGGTTAATTCACCC. Translation gives CASSTQGAVNSP. The complete CDR3 reads CASSTQGAVNSPLHF.

Points on this clone: The CDR3 end is not reached by the read, which stops 3 residues before it; the germline J gene fills it in. This sequence joins TRBV5-1 and TRBJ2-3; D possibly corresponds to TRBD2 (6 bases). The CDR3 spans 17 residues. Between the trimmed V and J ends, which lost 3 bases and 0 bases, there was a span of 17 bases. Germline CDR1 and CDR2: SGHRS and YFSETQ. The CDR3 sequence: CASSYGWLGTSTDTQYF. Partial CDR3 DNA: TGCGCCAGCAGCTATGGTTGGCTTGGGACTAGCACAGATACG.

Partial CDR3 DNA: TGCGCCAGCAGCTTGCAGGGGGAAGAGACC. Its protein is CASSLQGEET. The whole CDR3 protein is CASSLQGEETYTF. The chain carries TRBV5-1 and TRBJ1-2, with 7 bases fitting TRBD1. Sequencing ends 3 residues short of the CDR3 end; the germline J gene provides the rest. The germline gives CDR1 SGHRS, CDR2 YFSETQ. CDR3 length: 13 residues. Full variable domain (remainder filled in from reference TRBV5-1 and TRBJ1-2): KAGVTQTPRYLIKTRGQQVTLSCSPISGHRSVSWYQQTPGQGLQFLFEYFSETQRNKGNFPGRFSGRQFSNSRSEMNVSTLELGDSALYLCASSLQGEETYTFGSGTRLTVV.

Comments on this clone: The read comes to an end 3 residues before the CDR3 does, leaving the germline J gene to fill in the end. This sequence joins TRBV20-1 and TRBJ2-1, with 8 bases lining up with TRBD1. V trimming: 8 bases; J trimming: 8 bases; junction bases outside the gene matches: 8. Germline CDR1 and CDR2: DFQATT and SNEGSKA (reference sequence). The CDR3 length is 12 residues. The CDR3 bases that were read are TGCAGTACCGGACAGGGCAGGGATGAG. Translation gives CSTGQGRDE. The CDR3, in full, reads CSTGQGRDEQFF.

On this clone: The read terminates 3 residues ahead of where the CDR3 ends, so the germline J gene completes it. The rearrangement uses TRBV2 and TRBJ2-5; tentative D call: TRBD2 (5 bases). Deletions cut 3 bases from V and 3 bases from J, with 14 bases between. The CDR3 consists of 15 residues. The germline V gene encodes CDR1 SNHLY and CDR2 FYNNEI. Here the CDR3 reads CASSEQTGSEETQYF. The sequenced part of the CDR3 DNA is TGTGCCAGCAGTGAGCAAACGGGGTCCGAAGAGACC.

Concerning this clone: With the read ending 3 residues before the CDR3 end, the germline J gene is used to fill in that end. The rearrangement joins TRBV5-1 to TRBJ1-2; tentative D call: TRBD1 (6 bases). V was clipped by 5 bases and J by 5 bases, with 16 bases between them. The CDR3 is made up of 14 amino acids. Looked up from germline, CDR1 is SGHRS and CDR2 is YFSETQ. CDR3 DNA, as far as it was read: TGCGCCAGCAGACCGACGACAGGAGTATATGGC. This encodes CASRPTTGVYG. In full, the CDR3 reads CASRPTTGVYGYTF.

On this clone itself: The CDR3 is cut off 3 residues early in the read; its end comes from the germline J gene. The gene calls are TRBV6-2 or TRBV6-3 and TRBJ2-7; 7 nucleotides agree with TRBD1. V shed 6 bases and J 1 base; nucleotides not matched to a gene: 6. The length of the CDR3 is 14 residues. Germline V gene sequence: CDR1 MNHEY, CDR2 SVGEGT. The CDR3: CASRTRDRSYEQYF. The sequenced part of the CDR3 DNA is TGTGCCAGCAGGACAAGGGACAGATCCTACGAG.

On this clone: The CDR3 goes on 3 residues after the read ends, and that part is filled in from the germline J gene. V and J are TRBV5-6 and TRBJ2-5, with D perhaps matching TRBD2 (5 bases). The CDR3 loop spans 13 amino acids. Germline CDR1 reads SGHDT; CDR2 reads YYEEEE. V was cut by 4 bases and J by 5 bases, with 12 bases left in between. The CDR3 bases that were read are TGTGCCAGCAGCCTCCGCTCGGGGGAGACC. Its protein is CASSLRSGET. The CDR3 reads in full as CASSLRSGETQYF.

On this clone itself: Coverage ceases 3 residues before the CDR3 finishes, and the germline J gene fills in the end. This chain joins TRBV11-2 and TRBJ2-7, with 12 bases that match TRBD2. CDR1 is SGHAT and CDR2 is FQNNGV in the germline V gene. The CDR3 sequence is 14 residues long. J lost 6 bases, V lost 4 bases, and 4 bases had no gene match. CDR3 amino acids: CASSSSGGAGEQYF. The part of the CDR3 DNA that was read is TGTGCCAGCAGCTCTAGCGGGGGGGCGGGCGAG.

As to this clone: The read terminates 3 residues before the CDR3 end, so the remaining end is supplied by the germline J gene. J is TRBJ2-5 and V is TRBV25-1, with D maybe TRBD2 (6 bases). The CDR3 totals 15 residues. V gave up 4 bases and J gave up 0 bases, with 12 bases separating them. The germline V gene encodes CDR1 MGHDK and CDR2 SYGVNS. Incomplete CDR3 DNA: TGTGCCAGCAGTGGGGAGGACACCAACCAAGAGACC. As protein: CASSGEDTNQET. The entire CDR3 is CASSGEDTNQETQYF.

Concerning this clone: The observed sequence ends 3 residues before the CDR3 terminus, with the missing tail filled in from the germline J gene. V gene TRBV28 combines with J gene TRBJ2-1, with 7 bases matching TRBD2. Germline lookup yields CDR1 MDHEN and CDR2 SYDVKM. The CDR3 extends over 16 amino acids. J was trimmed by 0 bases and V by 6 bases; bases with no gene match: 8. The CDR3 reads CASSSFSGLSYNEQFF. The sequenced CDR3 bases are TGTGCCAGCAGCAGCTTTAGCGGGCTCTCCTACAATGAG.

On this clone: The CDR3 end is not reached by the read, which stops 3 residues before it; the germline J gene fills it in. The chain employs TRBV19 and TRBJ2-3; 8 positions agree with TRBD2. V dropped 3 bases and J dropped 1; count of bases not matched to a gene: 6. The CDR3 is made up of 16 amino acids. Germline values: CDR1 LNHDA, CDR2 SQIVND (reference sequence). The CDR3 sequence: CASSIGGGLRTDTQYF. The CDR3 DNA, read in part, is TGTGCCAGTAGTATCGGCGGGGGGCTACGCACAGATACG.

In the case of this clone: The sequenced fragment ends 3 residues before the CDR3 boundary, so the rest is inferred from the germline J gene. The chain recombines TRBV19 with TRBJ2-2, with TRBD1 matching 9 bases. Trimming cost V 9 bases and J 7 bases; bases outside gene matches: 12. The length of the CDR3 is 15 residues. Per the germline V gene, CDR1 is LNHDA and CDR2 is SQIVND (reference sequence). The CDR3 reads CASVRGQGTRGELFF. The CDR3 DNA, read in part, is TGTGCCAGCGTACGTGGACAGGGGACACGCGGGGAG.

Comments on this clone: The read stops 3 residues short of the end of the CDR3; the missing end is completed from the germline J gene. The chain carries TRBV6-4 and TRBJ2-3, with D tentatively TRBD1 or TRBD2 (5 bases each). CDR1 is MRHNA, CDR2 SNTAGT, per germline. V lost 3 bases and J lost 2, with 15 bases in between. The length of the CDR3 is 16 residues. The CDR3 loop is CASSEAEGSYTDTQYF. CDR3 DNA, as far as it was read: TGTGCCAGCAGTGAGGCCGAGGGGTCCTACACAGATACG.

Regarding this clone: The CDR3 is cut off 3 residues early in the read; its end comes from the germline J gene. This sequence joins TRBV12-3 or TRBV12-4 and TRBJ2-5, with D possibly matching TRBD1 (7 bases). V gave up 6 bases and J gave up 5 bases, with 10 bases separating them. The CDR3 is 12 residues long. CDR3 residues: CASRAGGETQYF. The sequenced part of the CDR3 DNA is TGTGCCAGCAGGGCAGGGGGGGAGACC.

The sequenced CDR3 bases are TGTGCCTGCCGCCTAGGGGGACAAGAGACC. Translation gives CACRLGGQET. From start to end, the CDR3 is CACRLGGQETQYF. The rearrangement links TRBV30 to TRBJ2-5; weak D call: TRBD1 (6 bases). The read ends 3 residues shy of where the CDR3 ends; the end is completed using the germline J gene. Germline V gene sequence: CDR1 GTSNPN, CDR2 SVGIG (reference sequence). With 6 bases removed from V and 2 bases from J, the gap between germline ends came to 13 bases. This CDR3 is 13 amino acids long.